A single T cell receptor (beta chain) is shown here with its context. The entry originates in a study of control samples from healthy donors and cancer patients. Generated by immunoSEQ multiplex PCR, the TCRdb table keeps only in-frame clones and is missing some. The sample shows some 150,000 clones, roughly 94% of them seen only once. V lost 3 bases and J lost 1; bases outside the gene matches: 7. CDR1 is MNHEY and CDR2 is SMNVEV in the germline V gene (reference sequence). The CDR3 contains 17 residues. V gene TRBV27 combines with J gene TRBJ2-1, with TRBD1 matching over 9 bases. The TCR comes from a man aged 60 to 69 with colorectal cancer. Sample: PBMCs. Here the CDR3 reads CASSFSDRGLSYNEQFF. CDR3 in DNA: TGTGCCAGCAGTTTCTCGGACAGGGGCCTGTCCTACAATGAGCAGTTCTTC.